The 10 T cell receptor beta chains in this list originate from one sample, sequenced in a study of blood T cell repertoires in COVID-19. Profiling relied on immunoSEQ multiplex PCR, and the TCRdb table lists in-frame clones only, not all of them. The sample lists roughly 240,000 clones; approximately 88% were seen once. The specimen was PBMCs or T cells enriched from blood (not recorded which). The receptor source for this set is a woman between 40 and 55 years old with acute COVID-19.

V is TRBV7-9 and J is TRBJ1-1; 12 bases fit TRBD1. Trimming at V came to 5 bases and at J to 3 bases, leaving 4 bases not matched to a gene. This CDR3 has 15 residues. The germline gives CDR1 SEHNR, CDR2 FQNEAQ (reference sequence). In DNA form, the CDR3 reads TGTGCCAGCAGCCGGGGACAGGGGGCGTACACTGAAGCTTTCTTT. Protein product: CASSRGQGAYTEAFF. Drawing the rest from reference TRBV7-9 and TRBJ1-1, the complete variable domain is DTGVSQNPRHKITKRGQNVTFRCDPISEHNRLYWYRQTLGQGPEFLTYFQNEAQLEKSRLLSDRFSAERPKGSFSTLEIQRTEQGDSAMYLCASSRGQGAYTEAFFGQGTRLTVV.

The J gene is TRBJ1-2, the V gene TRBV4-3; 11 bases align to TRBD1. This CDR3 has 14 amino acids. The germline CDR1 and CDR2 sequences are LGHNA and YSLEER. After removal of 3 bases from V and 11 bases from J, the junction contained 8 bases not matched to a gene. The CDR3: CASSHAPGQGEYTF. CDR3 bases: TGCGCCAGCAGCCATGCTCCGGGACAGGGGGAGTACACCTTC.

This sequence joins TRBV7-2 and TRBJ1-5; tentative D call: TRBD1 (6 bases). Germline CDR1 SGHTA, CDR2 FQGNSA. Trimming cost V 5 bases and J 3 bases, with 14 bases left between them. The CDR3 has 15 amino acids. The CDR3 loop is CASSVEGGTNQPQHF. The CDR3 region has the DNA TGTGCCAGCAGCGTGGAGGGGGGGACCAATCAGCCCCAGCATTTT.

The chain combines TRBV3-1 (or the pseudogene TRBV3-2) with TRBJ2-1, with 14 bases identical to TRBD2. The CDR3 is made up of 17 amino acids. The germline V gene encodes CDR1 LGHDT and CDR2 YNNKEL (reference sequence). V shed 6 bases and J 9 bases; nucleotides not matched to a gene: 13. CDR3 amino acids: CASSPGPTSGRAGEQFF. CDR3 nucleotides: TGTGCCAGCAGTCCTGGACCGACTAGCGGGAGGGCAGGTGAGCAGTTCTTC.

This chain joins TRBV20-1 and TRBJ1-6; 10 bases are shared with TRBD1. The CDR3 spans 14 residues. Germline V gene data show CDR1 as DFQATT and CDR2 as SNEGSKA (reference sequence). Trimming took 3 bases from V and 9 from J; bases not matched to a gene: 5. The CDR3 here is CSASKTGGGSPLHF. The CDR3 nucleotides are TGCAGTGCTAGTAAGACAGGGGGCGGTTCACCCCTCCACTTT.

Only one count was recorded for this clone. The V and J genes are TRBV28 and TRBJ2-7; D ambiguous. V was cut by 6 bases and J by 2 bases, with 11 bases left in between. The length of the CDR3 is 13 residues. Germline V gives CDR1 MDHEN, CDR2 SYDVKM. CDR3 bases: TGTGCCAGCAGCCAGAATTACCCCTACGAGCAGTACGTC. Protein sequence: CASSQNYPYEQYV.

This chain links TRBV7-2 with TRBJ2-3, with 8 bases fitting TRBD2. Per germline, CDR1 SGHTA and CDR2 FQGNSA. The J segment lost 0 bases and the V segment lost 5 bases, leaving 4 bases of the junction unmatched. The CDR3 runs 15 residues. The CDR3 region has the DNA TGTGCCAGCAGCCGGGGGGGGCCGAGCACAGATACGCAGTATTTT. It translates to CASSRGGPSTDTQYF.

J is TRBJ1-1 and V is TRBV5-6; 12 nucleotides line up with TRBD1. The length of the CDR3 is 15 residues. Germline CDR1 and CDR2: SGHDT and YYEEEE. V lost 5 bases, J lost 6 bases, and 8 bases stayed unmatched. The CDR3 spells CASRGTGGLYAEAFF. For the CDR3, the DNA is TGTGCCAGCAGAGGGACAGGGGGCTTATATGCTGAAGCTTTCTTT.

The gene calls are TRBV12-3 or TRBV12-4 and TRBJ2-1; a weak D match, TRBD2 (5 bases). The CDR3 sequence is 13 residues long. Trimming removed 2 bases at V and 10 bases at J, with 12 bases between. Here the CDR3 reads CASSLFGSVEQFF. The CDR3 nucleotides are TGTGCCAGCAGTTTATTCGGTAGCGTCGAGCAGTTCTTC.

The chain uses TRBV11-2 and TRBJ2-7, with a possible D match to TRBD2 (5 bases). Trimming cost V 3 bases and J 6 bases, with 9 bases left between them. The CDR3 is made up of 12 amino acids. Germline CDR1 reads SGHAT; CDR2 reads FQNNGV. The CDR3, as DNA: TGTGCCAGCAGCTTCGGACTCGGCGAGCAGTACTTC. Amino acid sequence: CASSFGLGEQYF.